This T cell receptor beta chain was found in a study of graft-versus-host responses after intestinal transplantation. TCRdb keeps only in-frame clones here, not all; method: immunoSEQ multiplex PCR. The sample carries roughly 110,000 clones, around 90% recorded once. Germline loops: CDR1 MNHNY, CDR2 SVGAGI (reference sequence). Trimming cost V 0 bases and J 7 bases, with 10 bases left between them. The CDR3 is 15 amino acids. As concerns this clone: Its antigen remains unknown.

This chain links TRBV6-6 with TRBJ1-6; D is uncertain. The receptor was isolated from a human donor who was the organ donor for an intestinal transplant. The sequenced sample was unstimulated CD4+ T cells sorted from spleen or lymph node cells, obtained before transplant. This CDR3 is CASSYSNQKNSPLHF. The CDR3 DNA is TGTGCCAGCAGTTACTCGAACCAGAAGAATTCACCCCTCCACTTT.